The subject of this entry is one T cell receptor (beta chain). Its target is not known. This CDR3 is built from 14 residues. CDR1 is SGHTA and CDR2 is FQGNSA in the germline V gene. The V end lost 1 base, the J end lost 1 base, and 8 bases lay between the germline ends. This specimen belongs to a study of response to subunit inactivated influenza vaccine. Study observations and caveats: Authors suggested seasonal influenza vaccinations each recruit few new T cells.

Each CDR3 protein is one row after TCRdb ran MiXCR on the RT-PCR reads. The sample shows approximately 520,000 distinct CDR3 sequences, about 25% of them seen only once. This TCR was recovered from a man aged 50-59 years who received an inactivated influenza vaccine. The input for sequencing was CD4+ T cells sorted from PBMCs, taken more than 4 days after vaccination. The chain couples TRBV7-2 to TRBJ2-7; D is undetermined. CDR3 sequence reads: CASSLEGYSYEQYF. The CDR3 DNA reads TGTGCCAGCAGCTTAGAGGGCTATTCCTACGAGCAGTACTTC.